These 21 T cell receptor beta chains came from one sample sequenced in a study of blood T cells in healthy people across ages. A sample-barcoded 5' primer and a J-beta primer mix were used in a second PCR of about 7 to 12 cycles. TCRdb passed the 5' RACE reads through MiXCR, listing each CDR3 protein once. The sample includes 1,300,000 or so distinct CDR3 sequences, approximately 63% of them seen just once. Sequenced material: blood. The source is a man in his late teens or twenties in good health.

This clonotype was seen a few times. This rearrangement joins TRBV2 to TRBJ2-7, with 9 bases fitting TRBD1. CDR3 length: 15 residues. Germline loops: CDR1 SNHLY, CDR2 FYNNEI. The V and J ends lost 7 bases and 0 bases, in that order; junction bases with no gene match: 7. CDR3 amino acids: CASNKDRGSSYEQYF. As DNA, the CDR3 is TGTGCCAGCAATAAGGACAGGGGTAGCTCCTACGAGCAGTACTTC.

The chain carries TRBV20-1 and TRBJ1-5; no reliable D call. The CDR3 has 14 residues. The V end was cut by 3 bases, the J end by 6 bases, with 15 bases between. CDR1 is DFQATT and CDR2 is SNEGSKA in the germline V gene (reference sequence). DNA of the CDR3: TGCAGTGCTAGGGCTGATTCGGGAGGTCAGCCCCAGCATTTT. It encodes CSARADSGGQPQHF.

V gene TRBV23-1 combines with J gene TRBJ1-2, with D unclear. TRBV23-1 is noted as an ORF with a role that remains uncertain. The CDR3 is made up of 15 amino acids. Trimming left V 2 bases short and J 7 bases short, with 17 bases between. The CDR3 DNA reads as TGCGCCAGCAGTCAAAATACCCAGGCACCGGCTGGCTACACCTTC. Translated, it gives CASSQNTQAPAGYTF.

This clonotype was counted a few times. This chain connects TRBV4-3 to TRBJ2-4, with D hard to call. V was clipped by 0 bases and J by 3 bases, with 9 bases between them. This CDR3 contains 15 residues. Looked up from germline, CDR1 is LGHNA and CDR2 is YSLEER. The CDR3 region has the DNA TGCGCCAGCAGCCAAGAGGGGTTGGGCAAAAACATTCAGTACTTC. Its protein product is CASSQEGLGKNIQYF.

J is TRBJ2-2 and V is TRBV6-2 or TRBV6-3; no clear D gene. CDR1 is MNHEY, CDR2 SVGEGT, per germline. The V end lost 5 bases, the J end lost 4 bases, and 11 bases lay between the germline ends. The CDR3 is 14 amino acids. CDR3 bases: TGTGCCAGCAGTGAGACGGAAATCACCGGGGAGCTGTTTTTT. It yields the protein CASSETEITGELFF.

This clonotype appeared a single time. The genes are TRBV20-1 and TRBJ2-1; 10 bases are shared with TRBD2. V trimming: 8 bases; J trimming: 5 bases; junction bases outside the gene matches: 12. This CDR3 is 15 amino acids long. CDR1 and CDR2 (germline): DFQATT, SNEGSKA (reference sequence). In DNA form, the CDR3 reads TGCAGTTTCAGGGGGCCAGCGGGAGGGAACAATGAGCAGTTCTTC. This gives the protein CSFRGPAGGNNEQFF.

This chain uses TRBV5-1 with TRBJ2-1, with TRBD2 matching 14 bases. Unmatched junction bases numbered 9, after V lost 4 bases and J lost 3 bases. The CDR3 is 18 residues long. Germline lookup yields CDR1 SGHRS and CDR2 YFSETQ. The chain's CDR3 is CASSDTGTSGSLYNEQFF. CDR3 DNA sequence: TGCGCCAGCAGCGATACCGGGACTAGCGGGAGTCTCTACAATGAGCAGTTCTTC.

The rearrangement joins TRBV4-3 to TRBJ1-4; 8 bases line up with TRBD1. J was trimmed by 7 bases and V by 0 bases; bases with no gene match: 13. The length of the CDR3 is 18 residues. Germline V gene sequence: CDR1 LGHNA, CDR2 YSLEER. The CDR3, as DNA: TGCGCCAGCAGCCAAGAAGGACAGGGAAGGCCACTAAGTGAAAAACTGTTTTTT. Protein sequence: CASSQEGQGRPLSEKLFF.

V gene TRBV4-2 combines with J gene TRBJ1-1, with 7 positions matching TRBD1. This CDR3 is built from 13 residues. Per germline, CDR1 LGHNA and CDR2 YNFKEQ. Germline trimming cut 10 bases from V and 3 bases from J; bases unmatched to any gene: 8. In DNA, the CDR3 is TGTGCCATACGACAGGGACAATACACTGAAGCTTTCTTT. It encodes CAIRQGQYTEAFF.

This clonotype was counted between two and nine times. The chain employs TRBV4-2 and TRBJ1-6, with D uncertain. The CDR3 is 18 amino acids. In germline, CDR1 is LGHNA, CDR2 YNFKEQ. Trimming shortened V by 4 bases and J by 0 bases, and 16 bases separated the two germline ends. CDR3 sequence reads: CASSPADQMSSYNSPLHF. CDR3 sequence (DNA): TGTGCCAGCAGCCCAGCAGACCAGATGAGCTCCTATAATTCACCCCTCCACTTT.

The rearrangement uses TRBV15 and TRBJ2-5; D not certain. In germline, CDR1 is LNHNV, CDR2 YYDKDF (reference sequence). Trimming stripped 3 bases from V and 1 base from J, with 3 bases between. CDR3 size: 12 residues. The CDR3 here is CATSRSQETQYF. Here the CDR3 DNA reads TGTGCCACCAGCAGGAGCCAAGAGACCCAGTACTTC.

As DNA, the CDR3 is TGTGCCAGCAGTTACCCCACAACCTACGAGCAGTACTTC. Its protein is CASSYPTTYEQYF. The chain couples TRBV6-5 to TRBJ2-4; D is unresolved. The DNA end favors TRBJ2-7, so the J call may be wrong. Looked up from germline, CDR1 is MNHEY and CDR2 is SVGAGI. This CDR3 is built from 13 residues.

J is TRBJ1-2 and V is TRBV10-3; possible D gene TRBD1, 6 bases. Germline-derived CDR1 and CDR2 are ENHRY and SYGVKD. CDR3 size: 12 residues. Trimming removed 7 bases at V and 8 bases at J, with 14 bases between. Written as DNA, the CDR3 is TGTGCCATCAAGCGGGGGGCGCACGGCTACACCTTC. Translating it yields CAIKRGAHGYTF.

J is TRBJ2-4 and V is TRBV4-2, with D unclear. V was trimmed by 9 bases and J by 9 bases, leaving 18 bases between them. CDR1 is LGHNA, CDR2 YNFKEQ, per germline. There are 13 residues in the CDR3. The CDR3 region has the DNA TGTGCCAGGGCCCCGAGAGGATGGAGCATTCAGTACTTC. This encodes CARAPRGWSIQYF.

With regard to this clonotype: At one boundary the junction diverges from the germline segment, which might be a read error. This chain connects TRBV14 to TRBJ1-2; D is uncertain. The CDR3 contains 15 residues. Germline V CDR1 and CDR2: SGHDN, FVKESK. CDR3 DNA: TGCGCCAGCAGCCAAGATAGAACGGATTACTATGGCTACACCTTC. It specifies CASSQDRTDYYGYTF.

This clonotype was counted a single time. V gene TRBV6-6 combines with J gene TRBJ2-5; D not certain. Trimming stripped 5 bases from V and 2 bases from J, with 21 bases between. CDR1 is MNHNY, CDR2 SVGAGI, per germline (reference sequence). The CDR3 covers 17 residues. In DNA, the CDR3 is TGTGCCAGCAGTCCCCCCCTATTGTCATGGGCGCAAGAGACCCAGTACTTC. Its protein product is CASSPPLLSWAQETQYF.

V gene TRBV20-1 combines with J gene TRBJ2-3; 12 nucleotides agree with TRBD2. CDR3 length equals 16 residues. The germline CDR1 and CDR2 sequences are DFQATT and SNEGSKA (reference sequence). V lost 4 bases, J lost 2 bases, and 7 bases stayed unmatched. Here the CDR3 DNA reads TGCAGTGCTAACCGGCGGACTAGCGGGATCACAGATACGCAGTATTTT. Amino acids: CSANRRTSGITDTQYF.

V gene TRBV5-1 combines with J gene TRBJ2-5; TRBD2 matches 8 bases. This CDR3 contains 15 residues. Trimming removed 3 bases from V and 2 bases from J; junction bases left unmatched: 6. Germline V gives CDR1 SGHRS, CDR2 YFSETQ. The CDR3 region is CASSWRAGEQETQYF. The CDR3 nucleotides are TGCGCCAGCAGCTGGAGAGCGGGGGAGCAAGAGACCCAGTACTTC.

This clonotype has just one count. The chain combines TRBV11-2 with TRBJ2-1; D tentatively reads TRBD1 or TRBD2 (5 bases each). Germline lookup yields CDR1 SGHAT and CDR2 FQNNGV. V was cut by 1 base and J by 13 bases, with 11 bases left in between. The CDR3 is 12 residues long. The CDR3 bases are TGTGCCAGCAGCTTAGGGGACCTATACCAGTTCTTC. Translation gives CASSLGDLYQFF.

The rearrangement links TRBV20-1 to TRBJ2-3; 14 nucleotides match TRBD2. With V trimmed by 6 bases and J by 5 bases, 7 bases remained unmatched. This CDR3 has 15 residues. Germline lookup yields CDR1 DFQATT and CDR2 SNEGSKA (reference sequence). The CDR3 is CSATGLAGGIDTQYF. The CDR3 DNA follows: TGCAGTGCCACCGGACTAGCGGGGGGTATAGATACGCAGTATTTT.

V gene TRBV29-1 combines with J gene TRBJ2-1; D unclear. The CDR3 runs to 13 residues. CDR1 is SQVTM, CDR2 ANQGSEA, per germline. Trimming took 2 bases from V and 1 from J, leaving 6 bases between them. The CDR3: CSVEYGSYNEQFF. The CDR3, as DNA: TGCAGCGTTGAATACGGGTCCTACAATGAGCAGTTCTTC.